The T cell receptor beta chain under discussion was sequenced for a study of patients and donors after allogeneic stem cell transplantation. Each CDR3 protein is one row after TCRdb ran MiXCR on the RT-PCR reads. The data contain approximately 170,000 distinct CDR3 sequences, approximately 25% of them seen just once; the ten biggest clones take up approximately 26%. The V gene's germline CDR1 is SGHVS and CDR2 FQNEAQ. The CDR3 extends over 16 amino acids. The ends were cut back, 2 bases at V and 3 bases at J, with 14 bases in the middle. V is TRBV7-8 and J is TRBJ2-1; no reliable D call. The source is a human donor who was either an allogeneic HSCT recipient or a stem cell or donor lymphocyte infusion donor (not recorded which). It is not recorded whose cells these are; they may come from a transplant donor. Sequenced sample: blood, either unsorted or a sorted T cell fraction (not recorded which). The CDR3 sequence: CASSLSDGFLYNEQFF. The CDR3 DNA reads TGTGCCAGCAGCTTATCCGACGGTTTCCTCTACAATGAGCAGTTCTTC.